The subject of this entry is one TCR beta chain. The antigen is undetermined. This CDR3 comprises 14 residues. Germline values: CDR1 MNHEY, CDR2 SVGAGI. After removal of 7 bases from V and 10 bases from J, the junction contained 11 bases not matched to a gene. The PCR made use of 60 Vbeta and 13 Jbeta primers. Produced via immunoSEQ multiplex PCR; TCRdb's table is partial and in-frame only. The repertoire holds about 120,000 clones, with 70% to 85% as singletons. This record belongs to a study of cytomegalovirus exposure and HLA in healthy donors. Study-wide results and caveats: When a later analysis compared HLA-associated TCR beta chains with equally common others, the HLA-associated chains turned out to be more clonally expanded and to have lower generation probabilities.

This receptor was obtained from a woman younger than 30 in good health and CMV-seronegative. The sequenced material came from PBMCs. This chain links TRBV6-5 with TRBJ1-4; 8 positions match TRBD1. CDR3 amino acids: CASTSKAGGVKLFF. Written as DNA, the CDR3 is TGTGCCAGCACCTCCAAGGCAGGGGGCGTAAAACTGTTTTTT.